These 14 T cell receptor beta chains share one sample of origin, sequenced in a study of shared clonotypes between healthy human individuals. Data came from immunoSEQ multiplex PCR; TCRdb stores just in-frame clones and leaves some out. The table shows some 2,100,000 clones, with approximately 94% occurring only once. Sequencing was carried out using naive CD4+ T cells sorted from blood. The subset is: CD45RA+ positively selected. Source of these receptors: a man between 18 and 29 years old in good health.

The J gene is TRBJ2-1, the V gene TRBV5-1; tentatively, D is TRBD1 or TRBD2 (5 bases each). V gave up 2 bases and J gave up 10 bases, with 28 bases separating them. CDR1 and CDR2 (germline): SGHRS, YFSETQ. The CDR3 contains 18 residues. The CDR3 region is CASSLGPGVYPVGREQFF. The CDR3 nucleotides are TGCGCCAGCAGCTTAGGTCCCGGGGTCTACCCCGTGGGACGGGAGCAGTTCTTC.

This chain links TRBV25-1 with TRBJ2-1; TRBD1 might be the D (5 bases). Germline CDR1 is MGHDK and CDR2 is SYGVNS. This CDR3 region has 14 residues. The V end lost 5 bases, the J end lost 8 bases, and 16 bases lay between the germline ends. Here the CDR3 DNA reads TGTGCCAGCAGTATAAGGGGCCCAGAGGATGAGCAGTTCTTC. This gives the protein CASSIRGPEDEQFF. Filled out from reference TRBV25-1 and TRBJ2-1, the complete variable domain reads EADIYQTPRYLVIGTGKKITLECSQTMGHDKMYWYQQDPGMELHLIHYSYGVNSTEKGDLSSESTVSRIRTEHFPLTLESARPSHTSQYLCASSIRGPEDEQFFGPGTRLTVL.

This chain links TRBV14 with TRBJ1-3, with a tentative D call TRBD1 (6 bases). Per the germline V gene, CDR1 is SGHDN and CDR2 is FVKESK. The CDR3 covers 16 residues. Deletions cut 3 bases from V and 0 bases from J, with 12 bases between. This CDR3 is CASSHRDTYSGNTIYF. Written as DNA, the CDR3 is TGTGCCAGCAGCCACAGGGACACATACTCTGGAAACACCATATATTTT. The full variable domain, in which reference TRBV14 and TRBJ1-3 provide the parts outside the CDR3, is EAGVTQFPSHSVIEKGQTVTLRCDPISGHDNLYWYRRVMGKEIKFLLHFVKESKQDESGMPNNRFLAERTGGTYSTLKVQPAELEDSGVYFCASSHRDTYSGNTIYFGEGSWLTVV.

The CDR3: CASGLATTDTQYF. In DNA form, the CDR3 reads TGTGCTAGTGGTTTGGCTACCACAGATACGCAGTATTTT. V is TRBV12-5 and J is TRBJ2-3, with D hard to call. The CDR3 extends over 13 amino acids. Per germline, CDR1 LGHNT and CDR2 FRNRAP. Trimming took 1 base from V and 2 from J, leaving 4 bases between them.

V gene TRBV15 combines with J gene TRBJ2-7; D remains ambiguous. CDR1 is LNHNV, CDR2 YYDKDF, per germline (reference sequence). CDR3 length: 14 amino acids. Trimming removed 0 bases from V and 4 bases from J, with 10 bases in between. The CDR3 here is CATSRDLLGYEQYF. Here the CDR3 DNA reads TGTGCCACCAGCAGAGATCTGTTGGGATACGAGCAGTACTTC.

The V call is TRBV4-3, the J call TRBJ2-6; the match to TRBD2 covers 12 bases. CDR1 is LGHNA and CDR2 is YSLEER in the germline V gene. V shed 4 bases and J 3 bases; nucleotides not matched to a gene: 4. The CDR3 length is 17 residues. For the CDR3, the DNA is TGCGCCAGCAGCCGGACTAGCGGGATGGGTGGGGCCAACGTCCTGACTTTC. This gives the protein CASSRTSGMGGANVLTF.

The CDR3 region is CASSPRLAGGRRETQYF. CDR3 DNA sequence: TGTGCCAGCTCACCAAGGCTAGCGGGGGGCAGGCGTGAGACCCAGTACTTC. This chain connects TRBV18 to TRBJ2-5; 11 bases map to TRBD2. This CDR3 spans 17 amino acids. In germline, CDR1 is KGHSH, CDR2 LQKENI. Unmatched junction bases numbered 10, after V lost 2 bases and J lost 5 bases.

The genes are TRBV6-5 and TRBJ1-2, with 9 bases fitting TRBD1. V gave up 6 bases and J gave up 8 bases; unmatched junction bases: 7. The CDR3 spans 13 residues. The germline V gene encodes CDR1 MNHEY and CDR2 SVGAGI. CDR3 nucleotide sequence: TGTGCCAGCAGGGAACAGGGGGCCGAGGGCTACACCTTC. It specifies CASREQGAEGYTF.

This clone has a single count. The chain is built from TRBV7-2 and TRBJ2-1; D is unresolved. This CDR3 contains 18 residues. Germline CDR1 and CDR2: SGHTA and FQGNSA. Trimming took off 2 bases at V and 8 bases at J, with 25 bases between the two ends. CDR3 amino acids: CASSLKIGWTTLRDEQFF. CDR3 nucleotides: TGTGCCAGCAGCTTAAAGATCGGCTGGACGACGCTTCGAGATGAGCAGTTCTTC.

This rearrangement joins TRBV27 to TRBJ1-5; 8 bases align to TRBD1. Trimming took 5 bases from V and 3 from J; bases not matched to a gene: 3. CDR1 and CDR2 (germline): MNHEY, SMNVEV (reference sequence). This CDR3 region has 14 residues. Here the CDR3 reads CASSADRVNQPQHF. The CDR3 DNA is TGTGCCAGCAGTGCGGACAGGGTCAATCAGCCCCAGCATTTT.

The chain joins TRBV6-5 to TRBJ2-7; 8 nucleotides align to TRBD2. This CDR3 contains 15 residues. CDR1 and CDR2 from the germline V gene are MNHEY and SVGAGI. The junction had 11 bases not matched to a gene; V was cut back by 5 bases and J by 5 bases. CDR3 amino acids: CASSQSGLGSNEQYF. As DNA, the CDR3 is TGTGCCAGCAGTCAGTCGGGACTAGGCAGTAACGAGCAGTACTTC.

V is TRBV4-1 and J is TRBJ2-1; 9 bases agree with TRBD2. The junction had 9 bases not matched to a gene; V was cut back by 6 bases and J by 6 bases. The CDR3 totals 15 residues. The V gene's germline CDR1 is MGHRA and CDR2 YSYEKL. The CDR3 here is CASSSGRGGRNEQFF. The CDR3 region has the DNA TGCGCCAGCAGTTCAGGGCGGGGGGGACGCAATGAGCAGTTCTTC.

The rearrangement uses TRBV11-2 and TRBJ2-7; TRBD2 agrees at 7 bases. This CDR3 contains 18 residues. V shed 0 bases, J shed 0 bases, and the junction held 11 bases outside the gene matches. The germline CDR1 and CDR2 sequences are SGHAT and FQNNGV. The CDR3 DNA reads TGTGCCAGCAGCTTAGAGTTGGCTAGCGGTACTAGCTCCTACGAGCAGTACTTC. Translation gives CASSLELASGTSSYEQYF. The complete variable domain, with remaining parts taken from reference TRBV11-2 and TRBJ2-7, reads EAGVAQSPRYKIIEKRQSVAFWCNPISGHATLYWYQQILGQGPKLLIQFQNNGVVDDSQLPKDRFSAERLKGVDSTLKIQPAKLEDSAVYLCASSLELASGTSSYEQYFGPGTRLTVT.

This clone was detected only once. The chain has TRBV4-1 and TRBJ1-6; D perhaps matches TRBD1 (6 bases). This CDR3 is 14 amino acids long. Trimming shortened V by 1 base and J by 11 bases, and 12 bases separated the two germline ends. CDR1 is MGHRA and CDR2 is YSYEKL in the germline V gene. Written as DNA, the CDR3 is TGCGCCAGCAGCCAAGCCAGGGGTGGAACACCCCTCCACTTT. Encoded protein: CASSQARGGTPLHF.